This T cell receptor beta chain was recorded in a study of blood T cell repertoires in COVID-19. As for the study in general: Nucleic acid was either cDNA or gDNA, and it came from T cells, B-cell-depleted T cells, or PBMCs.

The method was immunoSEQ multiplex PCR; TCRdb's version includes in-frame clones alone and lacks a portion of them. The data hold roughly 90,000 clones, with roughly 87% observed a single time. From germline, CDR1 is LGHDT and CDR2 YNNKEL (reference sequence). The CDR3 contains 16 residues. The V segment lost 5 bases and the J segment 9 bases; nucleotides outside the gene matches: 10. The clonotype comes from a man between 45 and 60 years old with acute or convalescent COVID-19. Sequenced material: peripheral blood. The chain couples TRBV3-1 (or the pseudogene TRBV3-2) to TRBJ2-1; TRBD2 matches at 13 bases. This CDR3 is CASSELAGGPDGEQFF. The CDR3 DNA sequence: TGTGCCAGCAGCGAACTAGCGGGAGGGCCTGATGGTGAGCAGTTCTTC.